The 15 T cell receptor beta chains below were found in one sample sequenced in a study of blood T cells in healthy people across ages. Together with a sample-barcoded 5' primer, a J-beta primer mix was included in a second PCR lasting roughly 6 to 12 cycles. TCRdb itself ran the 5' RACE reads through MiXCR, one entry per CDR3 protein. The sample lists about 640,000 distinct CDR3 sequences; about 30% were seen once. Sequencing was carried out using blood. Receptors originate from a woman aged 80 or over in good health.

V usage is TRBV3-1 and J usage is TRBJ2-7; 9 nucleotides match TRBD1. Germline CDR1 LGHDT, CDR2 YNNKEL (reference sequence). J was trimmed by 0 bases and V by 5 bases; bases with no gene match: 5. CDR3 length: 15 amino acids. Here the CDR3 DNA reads TGTGCCAGCAGCGGACAGGGGATATTCTCCTACGAGCAGTACTTC. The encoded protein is CASSGQGIFSYEQYF.

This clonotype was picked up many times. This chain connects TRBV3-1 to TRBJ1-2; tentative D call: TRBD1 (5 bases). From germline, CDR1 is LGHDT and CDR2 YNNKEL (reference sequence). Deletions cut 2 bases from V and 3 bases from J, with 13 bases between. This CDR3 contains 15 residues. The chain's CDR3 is CASSQILTGDYGYTF. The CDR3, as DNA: TGTGCCAGCAGCCAAATCCTAACGGGGGACTATGGCTACACCTTC.

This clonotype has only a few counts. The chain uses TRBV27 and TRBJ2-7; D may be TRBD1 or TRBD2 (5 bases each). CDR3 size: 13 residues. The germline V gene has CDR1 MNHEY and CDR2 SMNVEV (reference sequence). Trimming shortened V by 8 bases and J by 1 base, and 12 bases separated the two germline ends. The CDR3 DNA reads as TGTGCCAGCTGGGACGGACCTTCCTACGAGCAGTACTTC. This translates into CASWDGPSYEQYF.

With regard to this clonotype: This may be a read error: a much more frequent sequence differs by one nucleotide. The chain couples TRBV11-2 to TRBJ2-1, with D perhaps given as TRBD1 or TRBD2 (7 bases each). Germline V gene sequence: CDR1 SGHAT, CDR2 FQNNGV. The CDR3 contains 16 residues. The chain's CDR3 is CASSPLRGGINNERFF. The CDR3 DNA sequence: TGTGCCAGCAGCCCACTCAGGGGGGGCATTAATAATGAGCGGTTCTTC.

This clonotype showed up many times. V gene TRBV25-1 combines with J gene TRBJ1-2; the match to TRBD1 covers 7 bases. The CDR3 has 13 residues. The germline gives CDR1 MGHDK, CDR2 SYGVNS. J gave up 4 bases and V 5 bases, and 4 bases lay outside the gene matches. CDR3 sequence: CASSKGAVYGYTF. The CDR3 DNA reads TGTGCCAGCAGTAAGGGGGCTGTCTATGGCTACACCTTC.

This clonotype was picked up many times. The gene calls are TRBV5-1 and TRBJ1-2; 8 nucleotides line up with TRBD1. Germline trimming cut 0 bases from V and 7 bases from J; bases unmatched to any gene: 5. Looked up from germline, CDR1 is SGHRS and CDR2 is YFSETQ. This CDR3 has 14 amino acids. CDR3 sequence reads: CASSLESGGSGYTF. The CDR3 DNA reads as TGCGCCAGCAGCTTGGAGTCAGGGGGCAGTGGCTACACCTTC.

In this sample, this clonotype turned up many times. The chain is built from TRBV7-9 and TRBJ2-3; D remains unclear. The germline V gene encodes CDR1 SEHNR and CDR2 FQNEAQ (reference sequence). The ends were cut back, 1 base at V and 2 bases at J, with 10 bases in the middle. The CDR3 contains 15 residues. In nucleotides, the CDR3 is TGTGCCAGCAGCTTAGGGCAGCCCAACACAGATACGCAGTATTTT. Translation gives CASSLGQPNTDTQYF.

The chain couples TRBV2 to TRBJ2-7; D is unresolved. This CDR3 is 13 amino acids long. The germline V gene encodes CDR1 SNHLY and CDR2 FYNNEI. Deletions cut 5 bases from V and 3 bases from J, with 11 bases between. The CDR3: CASSRTPYYEQYF. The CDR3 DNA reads TGTGCCAGCAGTCGGACCCCCTACTACGAGCAGTACTTC.

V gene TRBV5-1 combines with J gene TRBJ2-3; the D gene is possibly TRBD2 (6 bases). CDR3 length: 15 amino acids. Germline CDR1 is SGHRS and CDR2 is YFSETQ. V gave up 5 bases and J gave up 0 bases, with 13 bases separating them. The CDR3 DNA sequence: TGCGCCAGCAGGGACCGGGGGATCAGCACAGATACGCAGTATTTT. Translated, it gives CASRDRGISTDTQYF.

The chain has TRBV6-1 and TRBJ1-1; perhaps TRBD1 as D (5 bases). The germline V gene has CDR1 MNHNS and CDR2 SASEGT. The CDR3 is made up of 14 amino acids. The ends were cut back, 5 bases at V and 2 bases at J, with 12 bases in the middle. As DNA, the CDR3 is TGTGCCAGCAGTAACCGACAGATCAACACTGAAGCTTTCTTT. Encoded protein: CASSNRQINTEAFF.

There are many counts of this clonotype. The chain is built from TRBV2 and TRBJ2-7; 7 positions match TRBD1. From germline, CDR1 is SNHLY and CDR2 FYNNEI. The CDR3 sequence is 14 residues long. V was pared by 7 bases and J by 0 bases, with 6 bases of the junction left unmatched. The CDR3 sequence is CASTLDRSSYEQYF. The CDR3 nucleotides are TGTGCCAGCACCTTGGACAGGAGCTCCTACGAGCAGTACTTC.

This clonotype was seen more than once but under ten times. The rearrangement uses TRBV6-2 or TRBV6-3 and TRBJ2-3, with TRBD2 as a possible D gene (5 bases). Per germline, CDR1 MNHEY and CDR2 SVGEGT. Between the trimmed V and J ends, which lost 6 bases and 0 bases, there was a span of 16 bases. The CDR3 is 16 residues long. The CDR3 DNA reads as TGTGCCAGCAGCCCCGTATTTCCTAGCAGCACAGATACGCAGTATTTT. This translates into CASSPVFPSSTDTQYF.

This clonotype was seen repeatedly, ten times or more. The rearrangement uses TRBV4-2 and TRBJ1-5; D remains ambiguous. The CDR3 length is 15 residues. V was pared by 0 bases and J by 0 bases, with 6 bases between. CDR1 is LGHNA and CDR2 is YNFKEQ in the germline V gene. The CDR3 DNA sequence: TGTGCCAGCAGCCAAGAACAGACTAGCAATCAGCCCCAGCATTTT. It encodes CASSQEQTSNQPQHF.

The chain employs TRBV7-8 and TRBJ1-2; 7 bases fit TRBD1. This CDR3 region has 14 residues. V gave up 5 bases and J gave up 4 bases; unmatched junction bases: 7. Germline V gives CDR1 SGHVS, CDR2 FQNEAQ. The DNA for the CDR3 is TGTGCCAGCAGCCCGCAGGGGGAAGGCTATGGCTACACCTTC. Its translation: CASSPQGEGYGYTF.

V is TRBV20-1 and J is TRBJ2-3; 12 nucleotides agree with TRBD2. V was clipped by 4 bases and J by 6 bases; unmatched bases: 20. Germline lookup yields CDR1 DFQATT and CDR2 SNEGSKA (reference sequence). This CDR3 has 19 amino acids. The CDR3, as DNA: TGCAGTGCTATGACCCGGACTAGCGGGAACCCCTTCGTGTCGGATACGCAGTATTTT. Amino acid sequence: CSAMTRTSGNPFVSDTQYF.